This T cell receptor (beta chain) was documented in a study of Graves' ophthalmopathy and Graves' hyperthyroidism. Study-level points and caveats: Ophthalmopathy was separated from stable hyperthyroidism by a 13-signature model with around 89% sensitivity and just under 84% specificity.

The diagnosis combined clinical symptoms, thyroxine, TRAb, thyroid ultrasound and orbital computed tomography scans. Germline CDR1 is SQVTM and CDR2 is ANQGSEA. The CDR3 has 12 residues. This clonotype was recorded at least ten times. Its antigen is undetermined. One end of the junction does not line up with germline, which may come from a read error. Amplified material comprised TCR beta CDR3 regions derived from RNA transcripts. In the first round, RT-PCR was carried out with HTBI primers, and a multiplex PCR formed the second round. TCRdb recomputed calls from the multiplex PCR reads with MiXCR, one row per CDR3 protein. The sample comprises 400,000 or so distinct CDR3 sequences, 17% of which are singletons, and 2.4% rests with the top ten.

The chain couples TRBV29-1 to TRBJ1-2; tentative D call: TRBD1 (5 bases). This receptor was identified in an adult woman with stable Graves' hyperthyroidism. The sample was peripheral blood. For the CDR3, the DNA is TGCAGCGTAACCGGGACGCTGAGGGTTGGGGCCTTC. Encoded protein: CSVTGTLRVGAF.